This T cell receptor beta chain appears in the sequencing data of a study of OX40 agonist ivuxolimab in advanced cancers. Across the whole study: Patients received ivuxolimab, an intravenous treatment, every 2 weeks at 0.01 to 10 mg/kg. Patients were roughly 87% male with ages roughly 23 to 79, mean approximately 55. Treatment received earlier with anti-PD-1, anti-PD-L1 or anti-CTLA-4 agents was allowed, and more than 35% had some. Whole-study results and caveats: Averaging showed that CD8+ T cells had more expanded clones than CD4+ did.

Regarding this clone: Its matching antigen is unknown.

The data were produced by immunoSEQ multiplex PCR, yet TCRdb's version contains in-frame clones alone and is incomplete. Of 45,000 to 60,000 clones listed, over 80% are singletons. CDR1 and CDR2 (germline): SNHLY, FYNNEI. The CDR3 contains 12 residues. J was trimmed by 11 bases and V by 3 bases; bases with no gene match: 6. The receptor's source is an adult with an advanced solid tumor such as melanoma, head and neck, liver or kidney cancer. This chain links TRBV2 with TRBJ1-1; 7 nucleotides align to TRBD1. This material consisted of CD4+ or CD8+ T cells sorted from blood, taken in a trial of the OX40 agonist ivuxolimab. CDR3 coding DNA: TGTGCCAGCAGTGAGCACAGGGGAGGGGCTTTCTTT. Protein: CASSEHRGGAFF.